The TCR beta chain under discussion was sequenced for a study of tumour-infiltrating T cells in Burkitt lymphoma. On the study more broadly: Productive clonality predicted overall and progression-free survival.

The germline V gene has CDR1 SGHRS and CDR2 YFSETQ. CDR3 size: 13 residues. Assay: immunoSEQ multiplex PCR; the TCRdb copy retains only in-frame clones and omits some. This table holds more than 600 clones, over 85% found once. Sequences were obtained from tumor tissue. The chain recombines TRBV5-1 with TRBJ2-5; D might be TRBD1 (6 bases). The DNA end is more similar to TRBJ2-7, so the J call may be wrong. This TCR was sampled from a human donor with diffuse large B-cell lymphoma. CDR3 amino acids: CASSFDRIYEQYF. The CDR3 bases are TGCGCCAGCAGCTTCGACAGGATCTACGAGCAGTACTTC.